This TCR beta chain comes out of a study of breast tumors, draining lymph nodes, adjacent tissues. This clonotype came up many times. Samples came from axillary lymph nodes draining the breast cancer. One entry per CDR3 protein, called by TCRdb with MiXCR from the multiplex PCR reads. The table has roughly 86,000 distinct CDR3 sequences, roughly 19% seen once. V was cut by 0 bases and J by 2 bases, with 12 bases left in between. Germline loops: CDR1 SGDLS, CDR2 YYNGEE. The CDR3 has 16 amino acids. The gene calls are TRBV9 and TRBJ2-1, with D perhaps TRBD2 (6 bases). The sample was axillary lymph node tissue. The receptor's source is a female donor with breast cancer. Some clones in this sample may be carry-over from other donors' samples. The chain's CDR3 is CASSVGSGFTYNEQFF. In DNA form, the CDR3 reads TGTGCCAGCAGCGTAGGAAGCGGGTTTACCTACAATGAGCAGTTCTTC.